The 30 T cell receptor beta chains reported below all come from one sample, sequenced in a study of blood T cell repertoires in COVID-19. TCRdb keeps only in-frame clones here, not all; method: immunoSEQ multiplex PCR. The sample holds 300,000 or so clones, around 90% seen once. Source material: peripheral blood. The receptors here all came from a young woman with COVID-19, enrolled during active disease.

This CDR3 is CASSSGLAGGRNEQFF. Written as DNA, the CDR3 is TGTGCCAGCAGCTCGGGACTAGCGGGAGGTAGGAATGAGCAGTTCTTC. The chain links TRBV9 to TRBJ2-1; 15 nucleotides align to TRBD2. Looked up from germline, CDR1 is SGDLS and CDR2 is YYNGEE. V dropped 4 bases and J dropped 7; count of bases not matched to a gene: 6. The CDR3 length is 16 residues.

The CDR3 loop is CASSLAAGLLSYEQYF. The CDR3 DNA follows: TGTGCCAGCAGCTTAGCCGCGGGGCTGCTGTCCTACGAGCAGTACTTC. The V call is TRBV11-2, the J call TRBJ2-7, with D tentatively TRBD2 (6 bases). Trimming stripped 1 base from V and 1 base from J, with 14 bases between. In germline, CDR1 is SGHAT, CDR2 FQNNGV. This CDR3 is built from 16 residues.

This clone appeared once. The CDR3 coding sequence is TGTGCCAGCCGACTGGTTCCGAATGAAAAACTGTTTTTT. It codes for CASRLVPNEKLFF. This chain uses TRBV2 with TRBJ1-4; D not certain. The CDR3 has 13 amino acids. The V gene's germline CDR1 is SNHLY and CDR2 FYNNEI. With 8 bases removed from V and 5 bases from J, the gap between germline ends came to 12 bases.

The chain carries TRBV19 and TRBJ2-3, with 7 nucleotides matching TRBD2. There are 13 residues in the CDR3. Germline CDR1 and CDR2: LNHDA and SQIVND (reference sequence). V dropped 6 bases and J dropped 6; count of bases not matched to a gene: 6. In DNA, the CDR3 is TGTGCCAGTAGCCCGGCAGCGGGGGATACGCAGTATTTT. Translated: CASSPAAGDTQYF.

The chain has TRBV19 and TRBJ2-5, with TRBD1 matching over 10 bases. The CDR3 totals 13 residues. Germline CDR1 reads LNHDA; CDR2 reads SQIVND (reference sequence). V shed 4 bases, J shed 5 bases, and the junction held 1 base outside the gene matches. The CDR3 nucleotides read TGTGCCAGTAGTACGGGACAGGGGGAGACCCAGTACTTC. This codes for CASSTGQGETQYF.

This chain uses TRBV19 with TRBJ1-2, with 8 bases identical to TRBD1. CDR1 is LNHDA and CDR2 is SQIVND in the germline V gene (reference sequence). J gave up 3 bases and V 3 bases, and 0 bases lay outside the gene matches. The CDR3 length is 13 residues. The CDR3 protein is CASSMTGDYGYTF. The CDR3, as DNA: TGTGCCAGTAGTATGACAGGGGACTATGGCTACACCTTC.

This chain links TRBV5-1 with TRBJ2-7; 9 bases agree with TRBD1. The germline V gene has CDR1 SGHRS and CDR2 YFSETQ. This CDR3 is 17 amino acids long. With 2 bases clipped from V and 6 bases from J, the junction kept 15 bases outside the gene matches. DNA for the CDR3: TGCGCCAGCAGCTTAACGATCTCCGGGACAGGGTACCGCGAGCAGTACTTC. This gives the protein CASSLTISGTGYREQYF.

This rearrangement joins TRBV10-3 to TRBJ1-6; no definite D call. Trimming stripped 10 bases from V and 8 bases from J, with 9 bases between. CDR1 is ENHRY and CDR2 is SYGVKD in the germline V gene. This CDR3 region has 11 residues. The CDR3 DNA reads as TGTGCCACGAGGGAGGATTCACCCCTCCACTTT. Translating it yields CATREDSPLHF.

This clone was counted a single time. The V call is TRBV3-1 (or the pseudogene TRBV3-2), the J call TRBJ1-4; 8 bases align to TRBD1. The germline gives CDR1 LGHDT, CDR2 YNNKEL (reference sequence). The V and J ends lost 1 base and 4 bases, in that order; junction bases with no gene match: 2. The CDR3 consists of 15 residues. The CDR3 sequence: CASSQGDRNNEKLFF. CDR3 nucleotide sequence: TGTGCCAGCAGCCAAGGGGACAGGAATAATGAAAAACTGTTTTTT.

The chain combines TRBV3-1 (or the pseudogene TRBV3-2) with TRBJ1-6; no clear D. The CDR3 is 16 amino acids. Germline CDR1 is LGHDT and CDR2 is YNNKEL (reference sequence). Trimming took off 1 base at V and 0 bases at J, with 7 bases between the two ends. This CDR3 is CASSQGSGSYNSPLHF. Written as DNA, the CDR3 is TGTGCCAGCAGCCAAGGGTCCGGCTCCTATAATTCACCCCTCCACTTT.

V gene TRBV2 combines with J gene TRBJ2-7; TRBD2 is a possible D gene (5 bases). V was cut by 7 bases and J by 2 bases, with 15 bases left in between. Germline assignment: CDR1 SNHLY and CDR2 FYNNEI. The CDR3 loop spans 14 amino acids. The DNA for the CDR3 is TGTGCCAGCATTTTGAGCGGAATCCCCTACGAGCAGTACTTC. It yields the protein CASILSGIPYEQYF.

V is TRBV24-1 and J is TRBJ1-2; D is uncertain. With 2 bases removed from V and 1 base from J, the gap between germline ends came to 7 bases. The CDR3 is made up of 14 amino acids. In germline, CDR1 is KGHDR, CDR2 SFDVKD. CDR3: CATSDSSSNYGYTF. CDR3 nucleotides: TGTGCCACCAGTGATTCGTCCAGTAACTATGGCTACACCTTC.

The chain is built from TRBV27 and TRBJ1-5, with D perhaps matching TRBD1 (6 bases). Trimming pared 1 base from V and 4 bases from J, leaving 8 bases between. Germline values: CDR1 MNHEY, CDR2 SMNVEV (reference sequence). The CDR3 totals 14 residues. The CDR3 nucleotides read TGTGCCAGCAGTTTATATACAGGGAATCAGCCCCAGCATTTT. The encoded protein is CASSLYTGNQPQHF.

The chain carries TRBV2 and TRBJ2-7, with 7 bases identical to TRBD2. Losses at the gene ends were 7 bases for V and 0 bases for J; bases not matched to a gene: 6. This CDR3 has 14 amino acids. Per germline, CDR1 SNHLY and CDR2 FYNNEI. DNA of the CDR3: TGTGCCAGCACCTGGGAGGGAAGCTCCTACGAGCAGTACTTC. It codes for CASTWEGSSYEQYF.

About this clone: Other DNA sequences within the sample encode an identical CDR3. V is TRBV3-1 (or the pseudogene TRBV3-2) and J is TRBJ1-5, with unresolved D. The V gene lost 0 bases and the J gene lost 5 bases, with 5 bases spanning the gap. In germline, CDR1 is LGHDT, CDR2 YNNKEL (reference sequence). The CDR3 contains 13 residues. The DNA of the CDR3 is TGTGCCAGCAGCCAAGACCGGGATCAGCCCCAGCATTTT. Amino acids: CASSQDRDQPQHF.

V and J are TRBV7-2 and TRBJ1-2; D unresolved. The V end was cut by 2 bases, the J end by 5 bases, with 6 bases between. CDR1 and CDR2 (germline): SGHTA, FQGNSA. The CDR3 totals 12 residues. The DNA of the CDR3 is TGTGCCAGCAGCTTAAACAGTTATGGCTACACCTTC. It yields the protein CASSLNSYGYTF.

The gene calls are TRBV27 and TRBJ1-1; tentative D call: TRBD1 (6 bases). The CDR3 totals 15 residues. V was shortened by 1 base and J by 7 bases, with 16 bases between the two germline ends. Germline V gene lookup returns CDR1 MNHEY and CDR2 SMNVEV (reference sequence). Here the CDR3 reads CASSLYGGAKNEAFF. Written as DNA, the CDR3 is TGTGCCAGCAGTTTATATGGGGGCGCGAAGAATGAAGCTTTCTTT.

A word on this clone: A read error may produce the germline difference seen at one junction end. The chain links TRBV3-1 (or the pseudogene TRBV3-2) to TRBJ2-4; the match to TRBD2 covers 10 bases. Germline V gives CDR1 LGHDT, CDR2 YNNKEL (reference sequence). The CDR3 is 20 amino acids. As DNA, the CDR3 is TGTGCCAGCAGCGAAGAAGCCTTTAGCGGGAGGACGAAAAGCGTAAACATTCAGTACTTC. Protein product: CASSEEAFSGRTKSVNIQYF.

This clone was recorded once. The chain links TRBV13 to TRBJ1-1; 7 bases agree with TRBD1. CDR1 and CDR2 (germline): PRHDT, FYEKMQ (reference sequence). Trimming removed 6 bases from V and 4 bases from J; junction bases left unmatched: 8. The CDR3 sequence is 14 residues long. The CDR3 spells CASRTGTDPTEAFF. The CDR3 DNA sequence: TGTGCCAGCAGAACCGGGACAGACCCCACTGAAGCTTTCTTT. The variable domain in full, completed from reference TRBV13 and TRBJ1-1, reads AAGVIQSPRHLIKEKRETATLKCYPIPRHDTVYWYQQGPGQDPQFLISFYEKMQSDKGSIPDRFSAQQFSDYHSELNMSSLELGDSALYFCASRTGTDPTEAFFGQGTRLTVV.

V is TRBV5-8 and J is TRBJ2-3; TRBD2 agrees at 7 bases. Germline assignment: CDR1 SGHTS and CDR2 YDEGEE. The CDR3 is 16 amino acids. Trimming removed 0 bases from V and 1 base from J; junction bases left unmatched: 5. CDR3 in amino acids: CASSLEGLAGTDTQYF. DNA for the CDR3: TGTGCCAGCAGCTTGGAGGGCCTAGCGGGCACAGATACGCAGTATTTT.

This clone was seen a few times. The chain uses TRBV7-8 and TRBJ2-7; D call uncertain. Trimming took off 5 bases at V and 2 bases at J, with 16 bases between the two ends. Per the germline V gene, CDR1 is SGHVS and CDR2 is FQNEAQ. The CDR3 extends over 15 amino acids. CDR3 in DNA: TGTGCCAGCAGCCGAGGCGTGTCCCCCACCTACGAGCAGTACTTC. This sequence encodes CASSRGVSPTYEQYF. The variable domain in full, completed from reference TRBV7-8 and TRBJ2-7, reads GAGVSQSPRYKVAKRGQDVALRCDPISGHVSLFWYQQALGQGPEFLTYFQNEAQLDKSGLPSDRFFAERPEGSVSTLKIQRTQQEDSAVYLCASSRGVSPTYEQYFGPGTRLTVT.

The chain couples TRBV5-1 to TRBJ2-5, with 8 bases that match TRBD2. V was pared by 4 bases and J by 4 bases, with 9 bases of the junction left unmatched. This CDR3 has 15 amino acids. CDR1 and CDR2 from the germline V gene are SGHRS and YFSETQ. CDR3 bases: TGCGCCAGCAGCAAGAACAGCGGGAGTCCAGAGACCCAGTACTTC. As protein: CASSKNSGSPETQYF.

This chain connects TRBV27 to TRBJ2-7; 9 bases match TRBD1. CDR1 is MNHEY and CDR2 is SMNVEV in the germline V gene (reference sequence). The CDR3 contains 15 residues. V shed 2 bases and J 3 bases; nucleotides not matched to a gene: 5. CDR3 nucleotides: TGTGCCAGCAGTTTAGTGGGGACAGGGAGCTACGAGCAGTACTTC. Protein product: CASSLVGTGSYEQYF.

A note on this clone: The sample has other DNA sequences that encode this CDR3 too. The CDR3 region has the DNA TGCGCCAGCAGCTTACAGGGGATGAACACTGAAGCTTTCTTT. Its protein product is CASSLQGMNTEAFF. The chain has TRBV5-1 and TRBJ1-1; 7 bases are shared with TRBD1. The CDR3 runs 14 residues. Looked up from germline, CDR1 is SGHRS and CDR2 is YFSETQ. The V gene end was trimmed by 2 bases and the J gene end by 0 bases; junction bases not matched to a gene: 1. Using reference TRBV5-1 and TRBJ1-1 for the parts outside the CDR3, the full variable domain is KAGVTQTPRYLIKTRGQQVTLSCSPISGHRSVSWYQQTPGQGLQFLFEYFSETQRNKGNFPGRFSGRQFSNSRSEMNVSTLELGDSALYLCASSLQGMNTEAFFGQGTRLTVV.

The chain uses TRBV30 and TRBJ1-5, with D tentatively TRBD1 (5 bases). The germline CDR1 and CDR2 sequences are GTSNPN and SVGIG (reference sequence). The V gene lost 4 bases and the J gene lost 6 bases, with 13 bases spanning the gap. The length of the CDR3 is 13 residues. The CDR3 nucleotides are TGTGCCTGGAACGCAGGGATCCTTCAGCCCCAGCATTTT. It encodes CAWNAGILQPQHF.

V and J are TRBV28 and TRBJ1-2, with D unclear. The CDR3 consists of 14 residues. The germline CDR1 and CDR2 sequences are MDHEN and SYDVKM. With 1 base removed from V and 3 bases from J, the gap between germline ends came to 9 bases. This chain's CDR3 is CASSLSGIDYGYTF. CDR3 sequence (DNA): TGTGCCAGCAGTTTATCGGGTATTGACTATGGCTACACCTTC.

This clone was seen a few times. The V call is TRBV12-5, the J call TRBJ2-1; D perhaps matches TRBD1 (5 bases). Germline V gene data show CDR1 as LGHNT and CDR2 as FRNRAP. The CDR3 contains 13 residues. V gave up 4 bases and J gave up 8 bases, with 12 bases separating them. The CDR3 sequence: CASGSTDMYEQFF. CDR3 DNA sequence: TGTGCTAGTGGTTCGACAGACATGTATGAGCAGTTCTTC.

The chain links TRBV2 to TRBJ1-1, with a tentative D call TRBD1 (5 bases). Trimming removed 3 bases at V and 4 bases at J, with 15 bases between. Germline V gene data show CDR1 as SNHLY and CDR2 as FYNNEI. The CDR3 runs 15 residues. Written as DNA, the CDR3 is TGTGCCAGCAGTGATGGCCAGGGCTGGAGCACTGAAGCTTTCTTT. Translation gives CASSDGQGWSTEAFF. The whole variable domain, filled in from reference TRBV2 and TRBJ1-1, reads EPEVTQTPSHQVTQMGQEVILRCVPISNHLYFYWYRQILGQKVEFLVSFYNNEISEKSEIFDDQFSVERPDGSNFTLKIRSTKLEDSAMYFCASSDGQGWSTEAFFGQGTRLTVV.

The rearrangement uses TRBV11-2 and TRBJ2-7; 10 bases align to TRBD1. Germline loops: CDR1 SGHAT, CDR2 FQNNGV. This CDR3 has 18 amino acids. The ends lost 2 bases at V and 0 bases at J; junction bases unmatched: 10. CDR3 region: CASSLPLTGGKNSYEQYF. Written as DNA, the CDR3 is TGTGCCAGCAGCTTACCCTTGACAGGGGGCAAAAACTCCTACGAGCAGTACTTC.

The V call is TRBV27, the J call TRBJ1-1, with a possible D match to TRBD1 (6 bases). Per germline, CDR1 MNHEY and CDR2 SMNVEV (reference sequence). The V and J ends lost 8 bases and 3 bases respectively, with 16 bases between them. The CDR3 consists of 14 residues. CDR3 region: CASLRRGMDTEAFF. CDR3 nucleotides: TGTGCCAGCCTCCGAAGGGGGATGGACACTGAAGCTTTCTTT.